These 8 T cell receptor beta chains were all obtained from the same sample, sequenced in a study of blood T cell repertoires in COVID-19. The repertoire was sequenced with immunoSEQ multiplex PCR; TCRdb's copy has only in-frame clones and lacks some. The top ten clones hold about 3.2% of a sample with about 220,000 clones, roughly four fifths of them seen once. What was sequenced was PBMCs or T cells enriched from blood (not recorded which). These receptor sequences come from a woman in her sixties or seventies who had recovered from COVID-19.

The chain recombines TRBV5-1 with TRBJ1-3; a weak D match, TRBD1 (6 bases). The CDR3 length is 16 residues. The ends were cut back, 0 bases at V and 1 base at J, with 11 bases in the middle. Germline CDR1 reads SGHRS; CDR2 reads YFSETQ. CDR3 protein: CASSLVGGVSGNTIYF. In DNA, the CDR3 is TGCGCCAGCAGCTTGGTAGGGGGAGTATCTGGAAACACCATATATTTT.

The rearrangement links TRBV18 to TRBJ2-3, with D unclear. The germline V and J ends were trimmed by 2 bases and 6 bases, with 9 bases remaining between them. The CDR3 extends over 13 amino acids. Germline V lookup: CDR1 KGHSH, CDR2 LQKENI. The CDR3 DNA reads TGTGCCAGCTCACCATTAGCCGCGGATACGCAGTATTTT. This translates into CASSPLAADTQYF. Using reference TRBV18 and TRBJ2-3 for the parts outside the CDR3, the full variable domain is NAGVMQNPRHLVRRRGQEARLRCSPMKGHSHVYWYRQLPEEGLKFMVYLQKENIIDESGMPKERFSAEFPKEGPSILRIQQVVRGDSAAYFCASSPLAADTQYFGPGTRLTVL.

V and J are TRBV7-8 and TRBJ1-2; TRBD1 matches 11 bases. Germline CDR1 and CDR2: SGHVS and FQNEAQ. V gave up 5 bases and J gave up 3 bases; unmatched junction bases: 5. The CDR3 length is 15 residues. The CDR3 DNA sequence: TGTGCCAGCAGCACGGGGACAGGGGGAGACTATGGCTACACCTTC. It encodes CASSTGTGGDYGYTF.

The chain has TRBV5-1 and TRBJ2-7; D may be TRBD1 (5 bases). CDR1 and CDR2 (germline): SGHRS, YFSETQ. The germline V and J ends were trimmed by 1 base and 5 bases, with 13 bases remaining between them. CDR3 length: 14 residues. The CDR3 here is CASSLWQGKDEQYF. The CDR3 coding sequence is TGCGCCAGCAGCTTGTGGCAGGGTAAGGACGAGCAGTACTTC.

This sequence joins TRBV3-1 (or the pseudogene TRBV3-2) and TRBJ2-1, with a possible D match to TRBD1 (6 bases). Trimming shortened V by 3 bases and J by 8 bases, and 11 bases separated the two germline ends. CDR3 length equals 13 residues. CDR1 and CDR2 (germline): LGHDT, YNNKEL (reference sequence). CDR3 loop: CASSHEGVHEQFF. The CDR3 DNA sequence: TGTGCCAGCAGCCACGAGGGGGTCCATGAGCAGTTCTTC.

CDR3 in DNA: TGTGCCAGCAGTGAAAGCTACCGGACACCATGGGGGGATGGCTACACCTTC. This sequence encodes CASSESYRTPWGDGYTF. This sequence joins TRBV25-1 and TRBJ1-2; TRBD1 might be the D (5 bases). V lost 2 bases and J lost 6, with 22 bases in between. The CDR3 sequence is 17 residues long. CDR1 and CDR2 from the germline V gene are MGHDK and SYGVNS.

The genes are TRBV7-2 and TRBJ1-1; D may be TRBD1 (6 bases). This CDR3 has 16 residues. Germline V lookup: CDR1 SGHTA, CDR2 FQGNSA. V was shortened by 2 bases and J by 4 bases, with 17 bases between the two germline ends. CDR3 in DNA: TGTGCCAGCAGCTTAAGAGTTGCGGGGGCGGGCACTGAAGCTTTCTTT. It codes for CASSLRVAGAGTEAFF.

This clone occurred a few times. The chain carries TRBV6-1 and TRBJ1-2, with D possibly being TRBD1 (5 bases). The CDR3 has 17 amino acids. Germline V gene data show CDR1 as MNHNS and CDR2 as SASEGT. V shed 4 bases and J shed 6 bases, with 24 bases lying between them. The CDR3 DNA reads as TGTGCCAGCAGTGGTTTGATGGGGGGGACTTTCCAGGATGGCTACACCTTC. Amino acids: CASSGLMGGTFQDGYTF.